This T cell receptor (beta chain) was obtained from a study of blood T cell repertoires in COVID-19. About the study: Samples representing acute and convalescent COVID-19 were sourced from the United States, Italy and Spain.

In the authors' methods: Estimated nucleated cell counts came from reference gene primer amplification. Sequencing was performed with immunoSEQ multiplex PCR; in TCRdb, only in-frame clones are kept and a portion is missing. V and J calls and clone size follow that table, whereas D and trimming were derived from the DNA. The sample lists 260,000 or so clones; about nine tenths were seen once. Those who participated ranged in age from roughly 18 to 95 years and resided in about two dozen US areas. Cohorts were determined from participant-reported clinical history. Unmatched junction bases numbered 6, after V lost 4 bases and J lost 0 bases. The CDR3 spans 16 residues. Germline-derived CDR1 and CDR2 are LNHNV and YYDKDF (reference sequence).

The sample taken for sequencing was PBMCs or T cells enriched from blood (not recorded which). The source is a woman aged 40 to 49 with acute COVID-19. V is TRBV15 and J is TRBJ2-1; 7 bases are a match to TRBD1. CDR3 sequence reads: CATSIGRGSSYNEQFF. The CDR3 DNA sequence: TGTGCCACCAGCATCGGCAGGGGGAGCTCCTACAATGAGCAGTTCTTC.